The 22 T cell receptor beta chains below all came from one sample that was sequenced in a study of cytomegalovirus exposure and HLA in healthy donors. This PCR relied on a set of 60 Vbeta primers and 13 Jbeta primers. Using immunoSEQ multiplex PCR, the repertoire was profiled, and TCRdb retains in-frame clones only, with some absent. The table includes about 54,000 clones, roughly 74% detected once. Sequencing was performed on PBMCs. The receptors shown here come from a female donor in good health and CMV-seronegative.

The gene calls are TRBV7-9 and TRBJ2-7; tentatively, D is TRBD2 (5 bases). Germline V gene sequence: CDR1 SEHNR, CDR2 FQNEAQ (reference sequence). The CDR3 spans 13 residues. V lost 4 bases and J 4 bases, leaving 11 bases between the germline ends. The DNA for the CDR3 is TGTGCCAGCAGCTCCAGTCCGGGGTACGAGCAGTACTTC. Translating gives CASSSSPGYEQYF.

The genes are TRBV5-6 and TRBJ2-2, with no clear D. The CDR3 runs 13 residues. Trimming stripped 3 bases from V and 7 bases from J, with 10 bases between. CDR1 and CDR2 from the germline V gene are SGHDT and YYEEEE. CDR3 coding DNA: TGTGCCAGCAGCTCCAAAACCGGCGGGGAGCTGTTTTTT. It translates to CASSSKTGGELFF.

The J gene is TRBJ2-5, the V gene TRBV11-3, with D possibly matching TRBD1 (6 bases). The CDR3 is 16 amino acids. V shed 4 bases and J shed 6 bases, with 21 bases lying between them. Germline V gene data show CDR1 as SGHNT and CDR2 as YENEEA. CDR3 loop: CASSSTTGPSAKTQYF. CDR3 nucleotide sequence: TGTGCCAGCAGCTCAACCACAGGGCCCTCTGCAAAGACCCAGTACTTC.

The chain uses TRBV9 and TRBJ2-7, with 8 bases identical to TRBD2. CDR3 length: 15 amino acids. The V segment lost 5 bases and the J segment 3 bases; nucleotides outside the gene matches: 10. Germline V gene sequence: CDR1 SGDLS, CDR2 YYNGEE. The CDR3 reads CASSQGGGSIYEQYF. CDR3 sequence (DNA): TGTGCCAGCAGTCAGGGCGGGGGGTCCATCTACGAGCAGTACTTC.

This clone was seen just once. The rearrangement uses TRBV30 and TRBJ1-6; D may be TRBD1 (5 bases). The CDR3 spans 14 residues. Between the trimmed V and J ends, which lost 5 bases and 7 bases, there was a span of 15 bases. Germline loops: CDR1 GTSNPN, CDR2 SVGIG (reference sequence). In DNA form, the CDR3 reads TGTGCCTGGGGTAAGGGGCCGACCAATTCACCCCTCCACTTT. It codes for CAWGKGPTNSPLHF. The full variable domain, with the rest looked up from reference TRBV30 and TRBJ1-6, is SQTIHQWPATLVQPVGSPLSLECTVEGTSNPNLYWYRQAAGRGLQLLFYSVGIGQISSEVPQNLSASRPQDRQFILSSKKLLLSDSGFYLCAWGKGPTNSPLHFGNGTRLTVT.

V gene TRBV2 combines with J gene TRBJ1-1, with D uncertain. V was trimmed by 4 bases and J by 1 base, leaving 7 bases between them. CDR3 length equals 13 residues. Germline loops: CDR1 SNHLY, CDR2 FYNNEI. The CDR3 spells CASSGDANTEAFF. The CDR3 coding sequence is TGTGCCAGCAGTGGAGATGCGAACACTGAAGCTTTCTTT.

The chain links TRBV9 to TRBJ2-3, with D unresolved. Trimming stripped 3 bases from V and 2 bases from J, with 7 bases between. The CDR3 contains 13 residues. Germline V gene data show CDR1 as SGDLS and CDR2 as YYNGEE. The CDR3 DNA reads as TGTGCCAGCAGCGGAACTTCCACAGATACGCAGTATTTT. Its protein is CASSGTSTDTQYF.

This clone was counted a single time. CDR3 sequence reads: CASSLAAGGPPVETQYF. The CDR3 DNA is TGTGCCAGCAGCTTAGCGGCGGGGGGGCCCCCTGTAGAGACCCAGTACTTC. The chain links TRBV7-9 to TRBJ2-5, with 9 bases aligning to TRBD2. Germline CDR1 SEHNR, CDR2 FQNEAQ (reference sequence). After removal of 0 bases from V and 4 bases from J, the junction contained 9 bases not matched to a gene. This CDR3 is built from 17 residues.

V gene TRBV2 combines with J gene TRBJ2-5; D possibly corresponds to TRBD1 (7 bases). The germline CDR1 and CDR2 sequences are SNHLY and FYNNEI. The CDR3 length is 15 residues. Trimming took 3 bases from V and 5 from J, leaving 16 bases between them. CDR3 sequence reads: CASSELGGAGETQYF. CDR3 bases: TGTGCCAGCAGTGAGCTAGGGGGCGCGGGGGAGACCCAGTACTTC. Based on the CDR3 plus reference TRBV2 and TRBJ2-5, the full variable domain is EPEVTQTPSHQVTQMGQEVILRCVPISNHLYFYWYRQILGQKVEFLVSFYNNEISEKSEIFDDQFSVERPDGSNFTLKIRSTKLEDSAMYFCASSELGGAGETQYFGPGTRLLVL.

The chain employs TRBV5-6 and TRBJ1-6; D gene ambiguous. Germline CDR1 SGHDT, CDR2 YYEEEE. CDR3 length equals 16 residues. The V end lost 0 bases, the J end lost 7 bases, and 14 bases lay between the germline ends. The CDR3 loop reads CASSLATGSGNSPLHF. CDR3 bases: TGTGCCAGCAGCTTGGCAACGGGTTCGGGAAATTCACCCCTCCACTTT.

This chain connects TRBV5-4 to TRBJ1-1; D might be TRBD1 (6 bases). The CDR3 runs to 14 residues. Trimming stripped 4 bases from V and 4 bases from J, with 14 bases between. Germline CDR1 reads SGHNT; CDR2 reads YYREEE (reference sequence). In DNA form, the CDR3 reads TGTGCCAGCAGCGCACAGGGAGATCCCACTGAAGCTTTCTTT. Translation: CASSAQGDPTEAFF.

This rearrangement joins TRBV10-3 to TRBJ1-5; TRBD1 matches at 10 bases. Germline lookup yields CDR1 ENHRY and CDR2 SYGVKD. Germline trimming cut 4 bases from V and 3 bases from J; bases unmatched to any gene: 6. This CDR3 spans 16 amino acids. The chain's CDR3 is CAISADRGGANQPQHF. CDR3 bases: TGTGCCATCAGTGCGGACAGGGGGGGGGCCAATCAGCCCCAGCATTTT.

The V call is TRBV4-2, the J call TRBJ1-5; possibly TRBD1 for D (5 bases). The CDR3 loop spans 16 amino acids. Germline loops: CDR1 LGHNA, CDR2 YNFKEQ. V was clipped by 0 bases and J by 7 bases, with 16 bases between them. The DNA for the CDR3 is TGTGCCAGCAGCCAAGACGGGTATGGGGGGAGCCAGCCCCAGCATTTT. It codes for CASSQDGYGGSQPQHF.

Only a few counts were recorded for this clone. The rearrangement joins TRBV27 to TRBJ1-1; D remains unclear. The CDR3 is 13 residues long. Germline CDR1 is MNHEY and CDR2 is SMNVEV (reference sequence). The ends were cut back, 2 bases at V and 6 bases at J, with 10 bases in the middle. This CDR3 is CASSLRARAEAFF. CDR3 bases: TGTGCCAGCAGTTTACGGGCGCGGGCTGAAGCTTTCTTT.

The rearrangement links TRBV2 to TRBJ2-6; 7 bases are shared with TRBD2. V lost 8 bases, J lost 0 bases, and 4 bases stayed unmatched. This CDR3 has 15 residues. CDR1 and CDR2 (germline): SNHLY, FYNNEI. The CDR3 sequence is CASGGGSSGANVLTF. CDR3 DNA sequence: TGTGCCAGCGGGGGGGGGAGCTCTGGGGCCAACGTCCTGACTTTC.

This chain links TRBV5-1 with TRBJ2-5; 10 bases map to TRBD2. The CDR3 totals 18 residues. The trim removed 0 bases at V and 2 bases at J, leaving 10 bases unmatched. Germline V CDR1 and CDR2: SGHRS, YFSETQ. As DNA, the CDR3 is TGCGCCAGCAGCTTGGCCGGCCAGGCAGCGGGGGGGCAAGAGACCCAGTACTTC. Its protein is CASSLAGQAAGGQETQYF.

J is TRBJ2-5 and V is TRBV7-9, with 10 bases aligning to TRBD1. Germline loops: CDR1 SEHNR, CDR2 FQNEAQ (reference sequence). Trimming removed 5 bases from V and 4 bases from J; junction bases left unmatched: 4. The CDR3 has 14 amino acids. CDR3 residues: CASSPRQGAETQYF. In DNA, the CDR3 is TGTGCCAGCAGCCCTCGACAGGGGGCAGAGACCCAGTACTTC.

This chain connects TRBV5-1 to TRBJ2-2; D call uncertain. The CDR3 extends over 14 amino acids. Trimming left V 2 bases short and J 3 bases short, with 8 bases between. The germline V gene encodes CDR1 SGHRS and CDR2 YFSETQ. This CDR3 is CASSFLEHTGELFF. CDR3 nucleotide sequence: TGCGCCAGCAGCTTCTTGGAGCACACCGGGGAGCTGTTTTTT.

The chain couples TRBV7-9 to TRBJ1-6, with D perhaps matching TRBD1 (6 bases). Germline CDR1 is SEHNR and CDR2 is FQNEAQ (reference sequence). There are 14 residues in the CDR3. V gave up 5 bases and J gave up 10 bases, with 15 bases separating them. The CDR3 DNA reads TGTGCCAGCAGCGGGACACGGTTAGAATCACCCCTCCACTTT. Protein: CASSGTRLESPLHF. Together with reference TRBV7-9 and TRBJ1-6, the CDR3 gives the full variable domain: DTGVSQNPRHKITKRGQNVTFRCDPISEHNRLYWYRQTLGQGPEFLTYFQNEAQLEKSRLLSDRFSAERPKGSFSTLEIQRTEQGDSAMYLCASSGTRLESPLHFGNGTRLTVT.

V and J are TRBV19 and TRBJ1-2, with D possibly being TRBD1 (6 bases). The V gene lost 7 bases and the J gene lost 3 bases, with 21 bases spanning the gap. This CDR3 comprises 16 residues. Germline V gene data show CDR1 as LNHDA and CDR2 as SQIVND (reference sequence). The CDR3 here is CASTPLGQTFYYGYTF. In DNA form, the CDR3 reads TGTGCCAGTACACCCCTCGGACAGACATTTTACTATGGCTACACCTTC.

The chain links TRBV9 to TRBJ1-1, with a tentative D call TRBD1 (5 bases). The CDR3 runs 15 residues. V dropped 4 bases and J dropped 5 bases, with 18 bases sitting between them. Germline-derived CDR1 and CDR2 are SGDLS and YYNGEE. The CDR3 sequence is CASSPQPGGGTEAFF. In DNA, the CDR3 is TGTGCCAGCAGCCCTCAGCCCGGGGGTGGGACTGAAGCTTTCTTT.

A remark on this clone: Additional DNA sequences in this sample encode the identical CDR3. This chain links TRBV5-4 with TRBJ2-4; TRBD1 might be the D (5 bases). Germline CDR1 and CDR2: SGHNT and YYREEE (reference sequence). The CDR3 has 14 amino acids. V gave up 1 base and J gave up 3 bases, with 8 bases separating them. The CDR3 region has the DNA TGTGCCAGCAGCTTGCAGGGAAGCAAAAACATTCAGTACTTC. It is translated as CASSLQGSKNIQYF.